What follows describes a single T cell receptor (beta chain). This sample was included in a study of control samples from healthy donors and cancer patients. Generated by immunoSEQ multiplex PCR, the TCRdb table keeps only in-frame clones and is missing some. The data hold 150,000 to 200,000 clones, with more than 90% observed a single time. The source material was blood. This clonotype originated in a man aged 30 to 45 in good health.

CDR3: CASSLSLGGSTEAFF. Here the CDR3 DNA reads TGTGCCAGCAGTCTGAGTTTGGGGGGGAGCACTGAAGCTTTCTTT. This rearrangement joins TRBV6-5 to TRBJ1-1; possible D gene TRBD1, 5 bases. CDR3 size: 15 residues. V shed 5 bases and J shed 4 bases, with 17 bases lying between them. Germline CDR1 MNHEY, CDR2 SVGAGI.